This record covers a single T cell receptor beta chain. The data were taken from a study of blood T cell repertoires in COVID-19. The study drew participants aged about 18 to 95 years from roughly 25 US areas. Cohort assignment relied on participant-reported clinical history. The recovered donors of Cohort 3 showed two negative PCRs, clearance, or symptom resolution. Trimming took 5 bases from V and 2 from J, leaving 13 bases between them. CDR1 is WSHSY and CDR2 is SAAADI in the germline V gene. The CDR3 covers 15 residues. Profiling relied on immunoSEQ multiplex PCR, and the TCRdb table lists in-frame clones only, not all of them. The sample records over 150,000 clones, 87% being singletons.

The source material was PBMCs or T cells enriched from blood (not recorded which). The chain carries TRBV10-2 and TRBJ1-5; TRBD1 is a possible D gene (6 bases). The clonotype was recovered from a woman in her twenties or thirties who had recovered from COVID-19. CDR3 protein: CASSITGWGNQPQHF. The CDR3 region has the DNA TGCGCCAGCAGTATTACAGGGTGGGGCAATCAGCCCCAGCATTTT.